This T cell receptor beta chain is drawn from a study of blood T cell repertoires in COVID-19. Across the study: Samples of COVID-19 (acute and convalescent) were obtained from the United States, Italy and Spain. Sources were T cells, B-cell-depleted T cells, or PBMCs; the material itself was cDNA or gDNA.

As handled by the study authors: Quantification of nucleated cells was approximated via reference gene primer amplification. The data were produced by immunoSEQ multiplex PCR, yet TCRdb's version contains in-frame clones alone and is incomplete. That table gives V, J and clone size, and the DNA gave D and trimming. The sample holds over 100,000 clones, about 91% seen once. Germline V lookup: CDR1 DFQATT, CDR2 SNEGSKA (reference sequence). The ends were cut back, 5 bases at V and 5 bases at J, with 9 bases in the middle. This CDR3 region has 11 residues. The receptor was isolated from a human donor in a cohort sampled during active COVID-19. Sequencing used peripheral blood. The V call is TRBV20-1, the J call TRBJ2-5; D unresolved. The CDR3, as DNA: TGCAGTGCTCTCAGGAAGGAGACCCAGTACTTC. Its protein product is CSALRKETQYF.